The text below deals with one TCR beta chain. V was cut by 3 bases and J by 4 bases, with 13 bases left in between. The CDR3 spans 14 residues. Looked up from germline, CDR1 is LGHNA and CDR2 is YNFKEQ. Assay used: immunoSEQ multiplex PCR; TCRdb lists only in-frame clones, some missing. The table has almost 400,000 clones, approximately 90% seen once; the top ten hold over 1.5%. The treatment: some 19 received Ad26.COV2.S at low or high dose, single or two shots; about 5 received placebo; per-sample allocation not given. Samples were taken on day 63 after the first vaccine or placebo injection. The data stem from a study of Ad26.COV2.S vaccination and SARS-CoV-2 variants.

This receptor was taken from a person between 18 and 65 years old who received the Ad26.COV2.S COVID-19 vaccine or a placebo. Sample: peripheral blood, taken in a trial of Ad26.COV2.S vaccine versus placebo. The genes are TRBV4-2 and TRBJ2-7; D unclear. The CDR3 here is CASSHLGREYEQYF. In DNA, the CDR3 is TGTGCCAGCAGCCACCTAGGAAGGGAATACGAGCAGTACTTC.